This TCR beta chain was documented in a study of blood T cell repertoires in COVID-19. Across the study: Both acute and convalescent COVID-19 samples were obtained from the United States, Italy and Spain.

The CDR3 runs to 15 residues. V was pared by 6 bases and J by 3 bases, with 5 bases of the junction left unmatched. From germline, CDR1 is SGHAT and CDR2 FQNNGV. As processed by the authors: Amplifying reference gene primers gave estimates of nucleated cell counts. Measured with immunoSEQ multiplex PCR; TCRdb has only the in-frame clones, and not every one. The V and J calls and clone size come from that table; D and trimming were worked out from the DNA. Found here are tens of thousands of clones, 75% to 85% of them singletons; the top ten hold 10% to 15%. Sample: peripheral blood. This rearrangement joins TRBV11-2 to TRBJ2-1; 10 bases map to TRBD2. The source is a human donor in a cohort sampled during active COVID-19. CDR3 bases: TGTGCCAGCAGGAAGAGCGGGGGGGTCTACAATGAGCAGTTCTTC. It specifies CASRKSGGVYNEQFF.